This TCR beta chain was captured in a study of OX40 agonist ivuxolimab in advanced cancers. Study context: Patient treatment consisted of intravenous ivuxolimab administration every 2 weeks at 0.01 to 10 mg/kg. The group had a mean age of approximately 60 years, ranged from about 20 to 85, and was 80% to 90% male. A partial response was reached by three patients: one with hepatocellular carcinoma and two with cutaneous melanoma. General study points: CD4+ T cells averaged fewer expanded clones than CD8+ T cells.

This CDR3 has 15 amino acids. The junction had 6 bases not matched to a gene; V was cut back by 4 bases and J by 0 bases. Germline V gene data show CDR1 as SGDLS and CDR2 as YYNGEE. Comment on this clone: Its matching antigen is unknown.

Libraries were prepared by immunoSEQ multiplex PCR; TCRdb keeps only in-frame clonotypes and omits some of them. Of approximately 20,000 clones listed, 83% are singletons. The sample here was CD4+ or CD8+ T cells sorted from blood, taken in a trial of the OX40 agonist ivuxolimab. The receptor was isolated from an adult with an advanced solid tumor such as melanoma, head and neck, liver or kidney cancer. The chain uses TRBV9 and TRBJ2-7; 8 bases are a match to TRBD2. CDR3 nucleotides: TGTGCCAGCAGCCTATCGGGACTAGACTCCTACGAGCAGTACTTC. As protein: CASSLSGLDSYEQYF. Supplemented by reference TRBV9 and TRBJ2-7, the full variable domain reads DSGVTQTPKHLITATGQRVTLRCSPRSGDLSVYWYQQSLDQGLQFLIQYYNGEERAKGNILERFSAQQFPDLHSELNLSSLELGDSALYFCASSLSGLDSYEQYFGPGTRLTVT.